This note documents a single TCR beta chain sequence. The antigen is undetermined. Using its own MiXCR run on the 5' RACE reads, TCRdb lists one record per CDR3 protein. The table shows about 470,000 distinct CDR3 sequences, with 15% to 20% occurring only once. These data are taken from a study of T-cell memory formation after mild COVID-19. Study-wide background: Each donor largely had its own TCR clusters. General study findings and limits: Second-wave clones reaching peak frequency on day 37 lacked confirmed SARS-CoV-2 specificity.

The CDR3 is 14 residues long. Trimming removed 6 bases from V and 11 bases from J, with 17 bases in between. Germline assignment: CDR1 MNHEY and CDR2 SVGAGI. The sequencing input was PBMCs or a T cell subset sorted from them (not recorded which). The chain links TRBV6-5 to TRBJ2-6; a weak D match, TRBD1 (6 bases). This clonotype was sampled from an adult woman who had mild COVID-19 (a few samples of this study predate the infection). Cell type and time point are not known. Here the CDR3 reads CASSPAGQRDVLTF. The CDR3 nucleotides are TGTGCCAGCAGCCCCGCAGGACAGAGAGACGTCCTGACTTTC.